This is a list of T cell receptor beta chains from one sample in a study of CD8 T cells in Susac syndrome. TCRdb passed the immunoSEQ multiplex PCR reads through MiXCR, listing each CDR3 protein once. The sample has 250,000 to 300,000 distinct CDR3 sequences; about 89% are singletons. The sample consisted of CD8+ T cells from PBMCs. The receptors stem from a human donor with multiple sclerosis. The CDR3 runs from the conserved cysteine through the conserved F or W. The order of the fields is V gene, J gene, D gene, clone size, CDR3 DNA, CDR3 protein. The D gene is left open where the match is weak. Size is stated for part of the rows, as once, few or many counts, or as a class when the clone is expanded.

TRBV2	TRBJ2-7	TRBD2	.	TGTGCCAGCAGTGAAGGAGGGAGGGCCGCCTACGAGCAGTACTTC	CASSEGGRAAYEQYF
TRBV15	TRBJ2-7	TRBD1	once	TGTGCCACCAGCGTAGACAGGGGACCCTACGAGCAGTACTTC	CATSVDRGPYEQYF
TRBV27	TRBJ1-2	.	.	TGTGCCAGCAGTTCTGGGGATGCTGGCTACACCTTC	CASSSGDAGYTF
TRBV2	TRBJ1-4	.	.	TGTGCCAGCAGTGACTCGATGAATAATGAAAAACTGTTTTTT	CASSDSMNNEKLFF
TRBV9	TRBJ1-2	.	.	TGTGCCAGCAGCCCCCAGGGATGGCTATTGGATGGCTACACCTTC	CASSPQGWLLDGYTF
TRBV7-9	TRBJ2-1	TRBD2	.	TGTGCCAGCAGCTCTACCCTTAGCGGGTCGCCCTACAATGAGCAGTTCTTC	CASSSTLSGSPYNEQFF
TRBV19	TRBJ2-5	.	.	TGTGCCAGTAGTAGAGTGGGACTCCGCCAAGAGACCCAGTACTTC	CASSRVGLRQETQYF
TRBV12-3/TRBV12-4	TRBJ2-5	TRBD1	.	TGTGCCAGCAGCTCCCTCCGGGACAGGGGCGGAGGTGAGACCCAGTACTTC	CASSSLRDRGGGETQYF
TRBV13	TRBJ2-3	.	.	TGTGCCAGCAGCTTAGGCCTAGGCCGGGGAACCACAGATACGCAGTATTTT	CASSLGLGRGTTDTQYF
TRBV29-1	TRBJ2-3	TRBD2	.	TGCAGCGTTGAAGATCAAGGGATAGCGGGGAGCACAGATACGCAGTATTTT	CSVEDQGIAGSTDTQYF
TRBV29-1	TRBJ2-1	.	.	TGCAGCGCCGACAGTATAGTGAACAATGAGCAGTTCTTC	CSADSIVNNEQFF
TRBV9	TRBJ2-3	TRBD2	once	TGTGCCAGCAGCGTCGTAGCGGGCGGGGGAGATACGCAGTATTTT	CASSVVAGGGDTQYF
TRBV29-1	TRBJ2-5	.	.	TGCAGCGGGGAGGCAAACCAAGAGACCCAGTACTTC	CSGEANQETQYF
TRBV20-1	TRBJ2-5	TRBD2	.	TGCAGTGAAAGACTAGCGGGAGAGACCCAGTACTTC	CSERLAGETQYF
TRBV9	TRBJ1-1	.	.	TGTGCCAGCAGCGCCCTAGCCTCAACAGGTAACACTGAAGCTTTCTTT	CASSALASTGNTEAFF
TRBV15	TRBJ2-1	.	.	TGTGCCACCGGAAGGGTTTATAATGAGCAGTTCTTC	CATGRVYNEQFF
TRBV20-1	TRBJ2-1	.	.	TGCAGTGCTAGTGTTGAGGTTGAGCAGTTCTTC	CSASVEVEQFF
TRBV20-1	TRBJ2-3	TRBD1	.	TGCAGTGCTAGATCTCCAGGGGGAGACCAGACAGATACGCAGTATTTT	CSARSPGGDQTDTQYF
TRBV29-1	TRBJ1-2	TRBD1	.	TGCAGCGTCCCGGGACAGGGGATCCCCTATGGCTACACCTTC	CSVPGQGIPYGYTF
TRBV7-8	TRBJ2-7	TRBD2	.	TGTGCCAGCAGCGGGGGGACTAGCGGGTTCTTCTACGAGCAGTACTTC	CASSGGTSGFFYEQYF
TRBV21-1	TRBJ1-2	.	.	TGTGCCAGCAGCAATCTCCCAGGAAAGGGAGATGGCTACACCTTC	CASSNLPGKGDGYTF
TRBV27	TRBJ2-7	TRBD1	once	TGTGCCAGCAGTTACCTCGGGACAGCCTACGAGCAGTACTTC	CASSYLGTAYEQYF
TRBV11-2	TRBJ1-5	TRBD1	once	TGTGCCAGCAGTAAGGACAGGAACCTTAGCAATCAGCCCCAGCATTTT	CASSKDRNLSNQPQHF
TRBV9	TRBJ2-7	TRBD1	.	TGTGCCAGCAGCGTAGCTGGGGACAGCTCCTACGAGCAGTACTTC	CASSVAGDSSYEQYF
TRBV7-8	TRBJ2-5	.	.	TGTGCCAGCAGCTTAGTCGTTGTCGGGCCCCAAGAGACCCAGTACTTC	CASSLVVVGPQETQYF
TRBV7-9	TRBJ2-3	.	few	TGTGCCAGCAGCTCTCAGCGTCGCGGGAACACAGATACGCAGTATTTT	CASSSQRRGNTDTQYF
TRBV28	TRBJ1-2	TRBD1	.	TGTGCCAGCAGTCCCGACAGGGGCGATTCAAGTGGCTACACCTTC	CASSPDRGDSSGYTF
TRBV2	TRBJ2-3	.	.	TGTGCCAGCAGTGGGGGTGAGAGCACAGATACGCAGTATTTT	CASSGGESTDTQYF
TRBV7-9	TRBJ2-1	.	few	TGTGCCAGCGGTCGACAGGCCTACAATGAGCAGTTCTTC	CASGRQAYNEQFF
TRBV11-2	TRBJ1-1	.	.	TGTGCCAGCAGCTTAGGTACGGGGGCCGAAGCTTTCTTT	CASSLGTGAEAFF
TRBV6-5	TRBJ2-7	TRBD1	.	TGTGCCAGCACCCGGACAGGGAGGAACTACGAGCAGTACTTC	CASTRTGRNYEQYF
TRBV7-3	TRBJ2-1	TRBD1	.	TGTGCCAGCGGCCCCGGGACAGGGTCCTACAATGAGCAGTTCTTC	CASGPGTGSYNEQFF
TRBV12-3/TRBV12-4	TRBJ2-7	TRBD2	.	TGTGCCAGCAGCTCGGGACTAGCGGGACAGAACGAGCAGTACTTC	CASSSGLAGQNEQYF
TRBV11-2	TRBJ2-2	TRBD2	once	TGTGCCTCAGGGTCCGGACTAGACACCGGGGAGCTGTTTTTT	CASGSGLDTGELFF
TRBV2	TRBJ2-1	TRBD1	.	TGTGCCAGCAGTGAAGCGGGTCAACGGGACAGCACGATCTTC	CASSEAGQRDSTIF
TRBV29-1	TRBJ2-6	.	.	TGCAGCGTTGTTCGGGGAGATGGGGCCAACGTCCTGACTTTC	CSVVRGDGANVLTF
TRBV20-1	TRBJ1-2	.	.	TGCAGTGCTAGAGACCGAGAAAGCTATGGCTACACCTTC	CSARDRESYGYTF
TRBV28	TRBJ1-2	.	.	TGTGCCAGCAGTCCATCAACCGGGACTAACTATGGCTACACCTTC	CASSPSTGTNYGYTF
TRBV18	TRBJ1-1	.	.	TGTGCCAGCTCACCACCGATGAGACAGGTTAACACTGAAGCTTTCTTT	CASSPPMRQVNTEAFF
TRBV29-1	TRBJ2-7	.	.	TGCAGCGTTGAAGATGGCCAGGAGGGCCCTTACGAGCAGTACTTC	CSVEDGQEGPYEQYF
TRBV20-1	TRBJ1-1	TRBD1	.	TGCAGTGCTAGAGACGGACAGGGCGGGTACACTGAAGCTTTCTTT	CSARDGQGGYTEAFF
TRBV9	TRBJ2-1	TRBD2	.	TGTGCCAGCAGCCCGGGAGGGTCTAGCTCCTACAATGAGCAGTTCTTC	CASSPGGSSSYNEQFF
TRBV4-3	TRBJ2-1	TRBD2	.	TGCGCCAGCAGCCATGGGGGAGAGAGCGGGGATGAGCAGTTCTTC	CASSHGGESGDEQFF
TRBV20-1	TRBJ2-5	.	.	TGCAGTGCTAGAGACAAGGATATACGGGAGACCCAGTACTTC	CSARDKDIRETQYF
TRBV4-3	TRBJ2-1	.	.	TGCGCCAGCAGCCAAGATTACGCTAGGGGTCCCTACAATGAGCAGTTCTTC	CASSQDYARGPYNEQFF
TRBV7-9	TRBJ1-1	TRBD1	.	TGTGCCAGCAGCTTAGAACAGGGGGCTCCTGAAGCTTTCTTT	CASSLEQGAPEAFF
TRBV19	TRBJ2-5	.	.	TGTGCCAGTAGACTACAAGAGACCCAGTACTTC	CASRLQETQYF
TRBV12-3/TRBV12-4	TRBJ1-4	TRBD1	.	TGTGCCAGCAGTTTAGTGACAGGGCCGGATGAAAAACTGTTTTTT	CASSLVTGPDEKLFF
TRBV10-3	TRBJ2-5	.	once	TGTGCCATCAGTGAAATCCCCGGGACCGAACAAGAGACCCAGTACTTC	CAISEIPGTEQETQYF
TRBV20-1	TRBJ1-6	.	.	TGCAGTGCTAGAGATCTACAGACAGGCTGGGTCCTCCACTTT	CSARDLQTGWVLHF
TRBV20-1	TRBJ2-2	.	.	TGCAGTGCTAAGGGCCAGGCCACGAACACCGGGGAGCTGTTTTTT	CSAKGQATNTGELFF
TRBV7-9	TRBJ1-6	.	.	TGTGCCAGCAGCTTAGGGGGTGGGGTAGCGGATAATTCACCCCTCCACTTT	CASSLGGGVADNSPLHF